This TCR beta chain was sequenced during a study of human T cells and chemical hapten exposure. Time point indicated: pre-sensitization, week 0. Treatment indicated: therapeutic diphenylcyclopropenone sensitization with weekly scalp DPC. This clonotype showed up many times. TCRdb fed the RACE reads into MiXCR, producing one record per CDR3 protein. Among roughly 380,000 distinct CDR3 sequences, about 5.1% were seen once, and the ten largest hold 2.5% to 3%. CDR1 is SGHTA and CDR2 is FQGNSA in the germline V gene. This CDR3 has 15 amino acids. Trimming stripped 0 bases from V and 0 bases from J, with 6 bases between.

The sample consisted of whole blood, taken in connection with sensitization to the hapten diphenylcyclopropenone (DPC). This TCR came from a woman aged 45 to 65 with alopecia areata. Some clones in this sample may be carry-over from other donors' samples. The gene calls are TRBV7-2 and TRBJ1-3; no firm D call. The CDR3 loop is CASSLAALSGNTIYF. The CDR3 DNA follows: TGTGCCAGCAGCTTAGCGGCACTCTCTGGAAACACCATATATTTT. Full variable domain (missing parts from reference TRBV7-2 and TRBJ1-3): GAGVSQSPSNKVTEKGKDVELRCDPISGHTALYWYRQSLGQGLEFLIYFQGNSAPDKSGLPSDRFSAERTGGSVSTLTIQRTQQEDSAVYLCASSLAALSGNTIYFGEGSWLTVV.